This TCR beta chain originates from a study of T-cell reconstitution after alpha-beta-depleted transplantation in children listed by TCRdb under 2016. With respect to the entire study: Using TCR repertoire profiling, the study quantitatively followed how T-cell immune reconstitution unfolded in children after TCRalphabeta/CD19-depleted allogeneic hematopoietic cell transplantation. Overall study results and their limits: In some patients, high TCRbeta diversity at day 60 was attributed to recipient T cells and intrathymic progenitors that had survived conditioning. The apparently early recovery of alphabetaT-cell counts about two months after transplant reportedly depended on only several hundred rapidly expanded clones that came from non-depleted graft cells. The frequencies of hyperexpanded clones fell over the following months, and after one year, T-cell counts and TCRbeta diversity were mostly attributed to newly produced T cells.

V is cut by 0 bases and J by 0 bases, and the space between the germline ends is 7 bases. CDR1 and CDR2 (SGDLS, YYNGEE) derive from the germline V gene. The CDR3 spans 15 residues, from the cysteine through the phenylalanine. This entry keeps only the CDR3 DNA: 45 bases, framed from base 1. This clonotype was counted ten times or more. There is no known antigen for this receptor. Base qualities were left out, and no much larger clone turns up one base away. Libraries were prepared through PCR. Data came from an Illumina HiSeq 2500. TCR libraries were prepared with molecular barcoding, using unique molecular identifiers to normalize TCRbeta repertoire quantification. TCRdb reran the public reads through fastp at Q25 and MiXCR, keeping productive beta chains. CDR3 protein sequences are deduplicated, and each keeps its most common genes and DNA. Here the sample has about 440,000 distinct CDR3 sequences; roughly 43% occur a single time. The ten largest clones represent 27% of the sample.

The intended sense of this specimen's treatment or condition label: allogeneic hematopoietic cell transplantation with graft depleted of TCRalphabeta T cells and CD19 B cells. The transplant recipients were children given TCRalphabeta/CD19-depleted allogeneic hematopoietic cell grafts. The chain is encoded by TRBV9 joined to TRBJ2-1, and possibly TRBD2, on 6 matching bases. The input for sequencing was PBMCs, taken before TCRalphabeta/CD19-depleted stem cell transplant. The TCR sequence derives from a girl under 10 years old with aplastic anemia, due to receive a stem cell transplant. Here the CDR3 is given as CASSVGGGSYNEQFF. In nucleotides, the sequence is TGTGCCAGCAGCGTAGGGGGAGGCTCCTACAATGAGCAGTTCTTC.